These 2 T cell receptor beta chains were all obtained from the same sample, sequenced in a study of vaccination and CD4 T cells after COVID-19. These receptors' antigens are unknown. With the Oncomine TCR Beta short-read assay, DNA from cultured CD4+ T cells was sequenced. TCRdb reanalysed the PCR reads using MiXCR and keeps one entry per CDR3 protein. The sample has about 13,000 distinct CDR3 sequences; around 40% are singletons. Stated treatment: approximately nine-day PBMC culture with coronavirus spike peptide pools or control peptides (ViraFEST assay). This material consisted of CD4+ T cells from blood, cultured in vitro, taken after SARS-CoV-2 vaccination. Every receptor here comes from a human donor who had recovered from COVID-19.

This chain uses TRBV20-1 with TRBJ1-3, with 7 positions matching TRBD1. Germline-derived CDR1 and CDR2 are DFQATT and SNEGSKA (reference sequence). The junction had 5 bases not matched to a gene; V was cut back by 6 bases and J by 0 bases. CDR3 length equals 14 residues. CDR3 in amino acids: CSAMPGGSGNTIYF. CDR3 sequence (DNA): TGCAGTGCCATGCCAGGGGGCTCTGGAAACACCATATATTTT.

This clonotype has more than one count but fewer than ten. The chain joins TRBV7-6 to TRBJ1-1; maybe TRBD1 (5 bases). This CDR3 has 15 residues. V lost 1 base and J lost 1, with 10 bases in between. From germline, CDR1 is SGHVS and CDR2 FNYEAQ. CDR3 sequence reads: CASSLEAGTNTEAFF. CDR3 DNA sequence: TGTGCCAGCAGCTTAGAGGCAGGGACGAACACTGAAGCTTTCTTT.